The 2 T cell receptor beta chains below were found in one sample sequenced in a study of breast tumors, draining lymph nodes, adjacent tissues. Breast cancer patients provided tissue from their axillary draining lymph nodes. TCRdb re-called the multiplex PCR reads with MiXCR, one entry per CDR3 protein. The data hold roughly 120,000 distinct CDR3 sequences, with about 20% observed a single time. Sequencing input: axillary lymph node tissue. All receptors derive from a female donor with breast cancer. Some clones in this sample may be carry-over from other donors' samples.

This clonotype was found many times. The chain combines TRBV7-3 with TRBJ2-1; TRBD2 agrees at 12 bases. Per the germline V gene, CDR1 is SGHTA and CDR2 is FQGTGA. V was clipped by 2 bases and J by 7 bases; unmatched bases: 3. The CDR3 sequence is 15 residues long. The CDR3 sequence is CASSLLAGGRNEQFF. In nucleotides, the CDR3 is TGTGCCAGCAGCTTACTAGCGGGGGGGCGAAATGAGCAGTTCTTC. Based on the CDR3 plus reference TRBV7-3 and TRBJ2-1, the full variable domain is GAGVSQTPSNKVTEKGKYVELRCDPISGHTALYWYRQSLGQGPEFLIYFQGTGAADDSGLPNDRFFAVRPEGSVSTLKIQRTERGDSAVYLCASSLLAGGRNEQFFGPGTRLTVL.

The CDR3 DNA reads as TGCGCCAGCAGCCCCTACAAAGCGGGGGGAAGCACAGATACGCAGTATTTT. Amino acid sequence: CASSPYKAGGSTDTQYF. The chain combines TRBV5-1 with TRBJ2-3; 9 bases align to TRBD2. V was pared by 4 bases and J by 0 bases, with 9 bases of the junction left unmatched. This CDR3 contains 17 residues. Germline assignment: CDR1 SGHRS and CDR2 YFSETQ.